Shown below are 27 T cell receptor beta chains from a single sample sequenced in a study of T cell responses to AZD1222 COVID-19 vaccine. Sequenced by immunoSEQ multiplex PCR; TCRdb stores in-frame clones only, minus some. In the table there are 95,000 to 100,000 clones, 80% to 90% of which are singletons. The material sequenced was peripheral blood, taken 28 days after the second AZD1222 dose. These receptors were obtained from an adult who received the AZD1222 COVID-19 vaccine.

V gene TRBV6-1 combines with J gene TRBJ1-1; the D gene is possibly TRBD1 (5 bases). Trimming took off 1 base at V and 2 bases at J, with 17 bases between the two ends. The CDR3 sequence is 17 residues long. Germline-derived CDR1 and CDR2 are MNHNS and SASEGT. In DNA form, the CDR3 reads TGTGCCAGCAGTGAAGGCGGGGGGAGCGACCTTAACACTGAAGCTTTCTTT. The encoded protein is CASSEGGGSDLNTEAFF.

DNA of the CDR3: TGTGCCATCAGTGAAACTAGCGGAGACTCCTACAATGAGCAGTTCTTC. This sequence encodes CAISETSGDSYNEQFF. The rearrangement joins TRBV10-3 to TRBJ2-1; 8 bases fit TRBD2. Trimming removed 3 bases from V and 0 bases from J; junction bases left unmatched: 4. The CDR3 loop spans 16 amino acids. Germline lookup yields CDR1 ENHRY and CDR2 SYGVKD.

The rearrangement joins TRBV28 to TRBJ2-1, with 7 bases identical to TRBD2. The CDR3 runs to 14 residues. Losses at the gene ends were 5 bases for V and 4 bases for J; bases not matched to a gene: 5. Germline CDR1 is MDHEN and CDR2 is SYDVKM. The CDR3 sequence: CASSGGSTYNEQFF. DNA of the CDR3: TGTGCCAGCAGTGGCGGGAGTACTTACAATGAGCAGTTCTTC.

This chain connects TRBV5-1 to TRBJ1-1; TRBD1 matches 7 bases. V shed 5 bases and J 1 base; nucleotides not matched to a gene: 8. The CDR3 has 15 amino acids. CDR1 is SGHRS, CDR2 YFSETQ, per germline. In DNA form, the CDR3 reads TGCGCCAGCAGTTCCTTAAACAGGGGGAACACTGAAGCTTTCTTT. Amino acid sequence: CASSSLNRGNTEAFF.

The chain combines TRBV2 with TRBJ2-3; a weak D match, TRBD1 (6 bases). Trimming cost V 11 bases and J 2 bases, with 14 bases left between them. This CDR3 has 13 residues. Germline-derived CDR1 and CDR2 are SNHLY and FYNNEI. The CDR3 region has the DNA TGTGCCGACCGGGACACCCTCACAGATACGCAGTATTTT. Protein product: CADRDTLTDTQYF. Looking up the rest from reference TRBV2 and TRBJ2-3 gives the full variable domain: EPEVTQTPSHQVTQMGQEVILRCVPISNHLYFYWYRQILGQKVEFLVSFYNNEISEKSEIFDDQFSVERPDGSNFTLKIRSTKLEDSAMYFCADRDTLTDTQYFGPGTRLTVL.

The chain has TRBV5-8 and TRBJ1-2; TRBD1 might be the D (6 bases). Germline V gene data show CDR1 as SGHTS and CDR2 as YDEGEE. V dropped 0 bases and J dropped 4 bases, with 13 bases sitting between them. This CDR3 contains 15 residues. The CDR3 DNA reads as TGTGCCAGCAGCTTGGCAGACAGGAGGGGCTATGGCTACACCTTC. It translates to CASSLADRRGYGYTF.

This clone was seen a handful of times. The chain is built from TRBV4-1 and TRBJ2-3; no clear D gene. Germline V gene sequence: CDR1 MGHRA, CDR2 YSYEKL. With 4 bases removed from V and 1 base from J, the gap between germline ends came to 15 bases. This CDR3 spans 16 amino acids. CDR3 nucleotides: TGCGCCAGCAGCCCACCGATGAGAGCCGGCACAGATACGCAGTATTTT. Residues: CASSPPMRAGTDTQYF.

V is TRBV5-1 and J is TRBJ2-7, with TRBD2 matching 10 bases. Losses at the gene ends were 4 bases for V and 7 bases for J; bases not matched to a gene: 8. The CDR3 is 14 residues long. Germline V gene sequence: CDR1 SGHRS, CDR2 YFSETQ. CDR3 residues: CASSPAGGPGEQYF. The CDR3 DNA follows: TGCGCCAGCAGCCCAGCGGGGGGGCCGGGGGAGCAGTACTTC.

This clone was counted a single time. The chain carries TRBV5-1 and TRBJ1-1; no clear D. Germline-derived CDR1 and CDR2 are SGHRS and YFSETQ. Trimming pared 0 bases from V and 3 bases from J, leaving 3 bases between. CDR3 length: 12 residues. CDR3 bases: TGCGCCAGCAGCTTGGTGGACACTGAAGCTTTCTTT. Translating it yields CASSLVDTEAFF. Full variable domain (rest looked up from reference TRBV5-1 and TRBJ1-1): KAGVTQTPRYLIKTRGQQVTLSCSPISGHRSVSWYQQTPGQGLQFLFEYFSETQRNKGNFPGRFSGRQFSNSRSEMNVSTLELGDSALYLCASSLVDTEAFFGQGTRLTVV.

V and J are TRBV5-1 and TRBJ2-3, with TRBD1 identical over 9 bases. Germline V gene sequence: CDR1 SGHRS, CDR2 YFSETQ. The V and J ends lost 3 bases and 6 bases, in that order; junction bases with no gene match: 5. CDR3 length: 14 residues. CDR3 amino acids: CASSSGQGLDTQYF. CDR3 sequence (DNA): TGCGCCAGCAGCTCGGGACAGGGCCTCGATACGCAGTATTTT.

This clone showed up just a few times. The chain is built from TRBV15 and TRBJ2-7, with D maybe TRBD2 (6 bases). The CDR3 is 15 residues long. CDR1 LNHNV and CDR2 YYDKDF come from the germline V gene (reference sequence). The V gene lost 6 bases and the J gene lost 3 bases, with 18 bases spanning the gap. The CDR3: CATRSYTGTRYEQYF. The CDR3 DNA reads TGTGCCACCAGATCCTATACCGGGACTCGCTACGAGCAGTACTTC.

The CDR3 DNA reads TGTGCCAGTAGTATCTCACAGGGAAAACGCTACGAGCAGTACTTC. Protein sequence: CASSISQGKRYEQYF. V usage is TRBV19 and J usage is TRBJ2-7; D is perhaps TRBD1 (6 bases). V was pared by 3 bases and J by 3 bases, with 15 bases between. The CDR3 covers 15 residues. The germline gives CDR1 LNHDA, CDR2 SQIVND (reference sequence).

V usage is TRBV11-2 and J usage is TRBJ2-7, with TRBD2 identical over 8 bases. Germline values: CDR1 SGHAT, CDR2 FQNNGV. V lost 1 base and J lost 6; bases outside the gene matches: 8. The CDR3 covers 15 residues. As DNA, the CDR3 is TGTGCCAGCAGCTTAGGTCGGGGGGGGCCCCCCGAGCAGTACTTC. It specifies CASSLGRGGPPEQYF.

The chain recombines TRBV5-8 with TRBJ2-7, with 7 bases lining up with TRBD1. V shed 2 bases, J shed 12 bases, and the junction held 11 bases outside the gene matches. The CDR3 is 13 residues long. The V gene's germline CDR1 is SGHTS and CDR2 YDEGEE. The chain's CDR3 is CASSLTGQEERYF. CDR3 coding DNA: TGTGCCAGCAGCTTAACCGGACAGGAGGAAAGGTACTTC.

The rearrangement uses TRBV6-5 and TRBJ1-6; D is unresolved. Trimming stripped 5 bases from V and 0 bases from J, with 8 bases between. The germline gives CDR1 MNHEY, CDR2 SVGAGI. The CDR3 is 15 residues long. CDR3 nucleotides: TGTGCCAGCAGTCAGAGGAGCTCCTATAATTCACCCCTCCACTTT. Amino acid sequence: CASSQRSSYNSPLHF.

The V and J genes are TRBV6-5 and TRBJ2-2; perhaps TRBD1 as D (6 bases). The germline gives CDR1 MNHEY, CDR2 SVGAGI. The CDR3 is 16 amino acids. The V end lost 0 bases, the J end lost 7 bases, and 15 bases lay between the germline ends. CDR3 sequence (DNA): TGTGCCAGCAGTTACTCAGGGACACAAGTAGGCGGGGAGCTGTTTTTT. Protein: CASSYSGTQVGGELFF.

The chain carries TRBV28 and TRBJ1-2; D not resolved. This CDR3 comprises 14 residues. Germline CDR1 reads MDHEN; CDR2 reads SYDVKM. Trimming cost V 4 bases and J 8 bases, with 17 bases left between them. CDR3 in amino acids: CASSSSRQAHGYTF. The CDR3 DNA follows: TGTGCCAGCAGTTCGTCCAGGCAAGCCCACGGCTACACCTTC.

The chain uses TRBV5-1 and TRBJ1-1, with a tentative D call TRBD1 (5 bases). The CDR3 totals 16 residues. The germline V gene has CDR1 SGHRS and CDR2 YFSETQ. The germline V and J ends were trimmed by 4 bases and 4 bases, with 20 bases remaining between them. Here the CDR3 DNA reads TGCGCCAGCAGCCGAGAGACAGCCCCGATTGGCACTGAAGCTTTCTTT. It codes for CASSRETAPIGTEAFF.

This chain connects TRBV19 to TRBJ2-3; TRBD1 agrees at 7 bases. This CDR3 is 14 amino acids long. Germline V lookup: CDR1 LNHDA, CDR2 SQIVND (reference sequence). After removal of 3 bases from V and 4 bases from J, the junction contained 4 bases not matched to a gene. DNA of the CDR3: TGTGCCAGTAGTATCGACAGGGTTGCAGATACGCAGTATTTT. Amino acid sequence: CASSIDRVADTQYF.

The chain is built from TRBV5-1 and TRBJ1-3; maybe TRBD1 (6 bases). V was trimmed by 5 bases and J by 0 bases, leaving 12 bases between them. Germline V gene data show CDR1 as SGHRS and CDR2 as YFSETQ. The CDR3 is made up of 15 amino acids. Here the CDR3 DNA reads TGCGCCAGCAGTCCTACGACAGGCTCTGGAAACACCATATATTTT. It yields the protein CASSPTTGSGNTIYF.

V is TRBV19 and J is TRBJ2-1; D is undetermined. Trimming took off 0 bases at V and 1 base at J, with 10 bases between the two ends. The CDR3 has 16 residues. Germline V gives CDR1 LNHDA, CDR2 SQIVND (reference sequence). CDR3 residues: CASSIDSGVSYNEQFF. The CDR3 DNA reads TGTGCCAGTAGTATAGATTCAGGAGTATCCTACAATGAGCAGTTCTTC.

This clone has more than one count but fewer than ten. V gene TRBV27 combines with J gene TRBJ1-2, with D perhaps TRBD1 (5 bases). The ends were cut back, 3 bases at V and 1 base at J, with 12 bases in the middle. Germline V gives CDR1 MNHEY, CDR2 SMNVEV (reference sequence). This CDR3 spans 15 amino acids. The CDR3 sequence is CASSFGGRVNYGYTF. CDR3 DNA: TGTGCCAGCAGTTTTGGGGGTCGGGTTAACTATGGCTACACCTTC.

The J gene is TRBJ2-7, the V gene TRBV6-2 or TRBV6-3; perhaps TRBD1 as D (5 bases). Trimming stripped 1 base from V and 0 bases from J, with 13 bases between. The germline V gene has CDR1 MNHEY and CDR2 SVGEGT. The CDR3 is made up of 16 amino acids. CDR3 DNA: TGTGCCAGCAGTTACTTGACCGGGCAGGGCTCCTACGAGCAGTACTTC. Translation: CASSYLTGQGSYEQYF.

This clone has a single count. V gene TRBV7-2 combines with J gene TRBJ1-5, with 7 bases fitting TRBD1. With 5 bases clipped from V and 9 bases from J, the junction kept 7 bases outside the gene matches. Germline V gene data show CDR1 as SGHTA and CDR2 as FQGNSA. The CDR3 loop spans 13 amino acids. CDR3 DNA: TGTGCCAGCAGCACCGGGACAGTGGGGCCCCAGCATTTT. Its translation is CASSTGTVGPQHF.

This sequence joins TRBV6-1 and TRBJ1-1; D not resolved. CDR3 length: 15 residues. Germline V CDR1 and CDR2: MNHNS, SASEGT. Trimming shortened V by 3 bases and J by 4 bases, and 15 bases separated the two germline ends. CDR3 DNA sequence: TGTGCCAGCAGTGAGGGTCGGGGTCTCGGCACTGAAGCTTTCTTT. This sequence encodes CASSEGRGLGTEAFF.

This chain links TRBV27 with TRBJ1-1; possibly TRBD1 for D (5 bases). Between the trimmed V and J ends, which lost 7 bases and 4 bases, there was a span of 13 bases. The CDR3 sequence is 13 residues long. Germline CDR1 MNHEY, CDR2 SMNVEV (reference sequence). The CDR3: CASIELGGTEAFF. CDR3 nucleotide sequence: TGTGCCAGCATCGAGTTGGGGGGCACTGAAGCTTTCTTT.

This CDR3 reads CASSSRRGYNEQFF. DNA for the CDR3: TGTGCCAGCAGCTCTAGACGCGGTTACAATGAGCAGTTCTTC. The chain uses TRBV7-9 and TRBJ2-1; D gene ambiguous. The CDR3 extends over 14 amino acids. V was shortened by 4 bases and J by 4 bases, with 11 bases between the two germline ends. The germline V gene has CDR1 SEHNR and CDR2 FQNEAQ (reference sequence).